Each of the 20 T cell receptor beta chains below was sequenced from the same sample in a study of T cell responses to AZD1222 COVID-19 vaccine. Data came from immunoSEQ multiplex PCR; TCRdb stores just in-frame clones and leaves some out. The sample has under 95,000 clones, roughly 85% seen once. The sequenced sample was peripheral blood, obtained 28 days after the second AZD1222 dose. The receptors shown here come from an adult who received the AZD1222 COVID-19 vaccine.

The chain links TRBV6-4 to TRBJ1-4, with 7 bases aligning to TRBD1. This CDR3 has 14 amino acids. V gave up 5 bases and J gave up 7 bases; unmatched junction bases: 7. Germline V gene lookup returns CDR1 MRHNA and CDR2 SNTAGT. The CDR3 spells CASSPRQGGEKLFF. Here the CDR3 DNA reads TGTGCCAGCAGTCCCCGACAGGGTGGTGAAAAACTGTTTTTT.

The chain combines TRBV5-1 with TRBJ1-1; maybe TRBD1 (5 bases). The CDR3 loop spans 15 amino acids. In germline, CDR1 is SGHRS, CDR2 YFSETQ. Trimming left V 3 bases short and J 3 bases short, with 15 bases between. CDR3 loop: CASSSQQVGDTEAFF. The CDR3 region has the DNA TGCGCCAGCAGCTCGCAACAGGTGGGGGACACTGAAGCTTTCTTT.

J is TRBJ2-1 and V is TRBV15; no clear D gene. The germline V and J ends were trimmed by 0 bases and 6 bases, with 18 bases remaining between them. CDR3 length: 17 residues. Germline CDR1 LNHNV, CDR2 YYDKDF (reference sequence). The CDR3 DNA is TGTGCCACCAGCAGAGATAAATCAACGGCGATGGGCAATGAGCAGTTCTTC. Translation: CATSRDKSTAMGNEQFF.

The chain uses TRBV19 and TRBJ2-7; D possibly matches TRBD1 or TRBD2 (5 bases each). The length of the CDR3 is 17 residues. Trimming removed 0 bases at V and 1 base at J, with 16 bases between. The V gene's germline CDR1 is LNHDA and CDR2 SQIVND (reference sequence). CDR3 region: CASSIDGAAAESYEQYF. The DNA of the CDR3 is TGTGCCAGTAGTATAGACGGGGCGGCAGCCGAGTCCTACGAGCAGTACTTC.

For the CDR3, the DNA is TGTGCCAGCAGCGTAGGGAGCGAGTACCAAGAGACCCAGTACTTC. It encodes CASSVGSEYQETQYF. The rearrangement uses TRBV9 and TRBJ2-5; D is unresolved. V shed 0 bases and J shed 0 bases, with 9 bases lying between them. Germline V CDR1 and CDR2: SGDLS, YYNGEE. The length of the CDR3 is 15 residues.

This chain links TRBV16 with TRBJ2-7, with D maybe TRBD2 (6 bases). Germline V lookup: CDR1 KGHSY, CDR2 FQNENV. Trimming stripped 0 bases from V and 2 bases from J, with 14 bases between. The CDR3 runs to 16 residues. CDR3 nucleotide sequence: TGTGCCAGCAGCCAATCCGGGAGCAGGTACACCTACGAGCAGTACTTC. It yields the protein CASSQSGSRYTYEQYF. Filled out from reference TRBV16 and TRBJ2-7, the complete variable domain reads GEEVAQTPKHLVRGEGQKAKLYCAPIKGHSYVFWYQQVLKNEFKFLISFQNENVFDETGMPKERFSAKCLPNSPCSLEIQATKLEDSAVYFCASSQSGSRYTYEQYFGPGTRLTVT.

A few counts support this clone. The genes are TRBV6-5 and TRBJ1-5, with no clear D. V was pared by 8 bases and J by 5 bases, with 13 bases between. The CDR3 runs to 13 residues. Germline lookup yields CDR1 MNHEY and CDR2 SVGAGI. Written as DNA, the CDR3 is TGTGCCAGCGCGAGTTTACGCGATCAGCCCCAGCATTTT. Residues: CASASLRDQPQHF.

The chain links TRBV18 to TRBJ2-1, with D tentatively TRBD1 (6 bases). V was cut by 3 bases and J by 2 bases, with 14 bases left in between. Germline V gene lookup returns CDR1 KGHSH and CDR2 LQKENI. This CDR3 spans 16 amino acids. The CDR3 DNA is TGTGCCAGCTCACCGACCCGGGACATCACCTACAATGAGCAGTTCTTC. Translated: CASSPTRDITYNEQFF. Full variable domain (rest looked up from reference TRBV18 and TRBJ2-1): NAGVMQNPRHLVRRRGQEARLRCSPMKGHSHVYWYRQLPEEGLKFMVYLQKENIIDESGMPKERFSAEFPKEGPSILRIQQVVRGDSAAYFCASSPTRDITYNEQFFGPGTRLTVL.

This clone was detected once. The chain combines TRBV6-5 with TRBJ2-7; 7 bases agree with TRBD1. The germline V gene has CDR1 MNHEY and CDR2 SVGAGI. Trimming cost V 6 bases and J 5 bases; bases outside gene matches: 10. CDR3 length: 14 amino acids. The CDR3 bases are TGTGCCAGCAGAAGGGGGCCCTCGGAAAACGAGCAGTACTTC. Residues: CASRRGPSENEQYF.

The chain carries TRBV5-4 and TRBJ1-3; D gene unclear. The germline V gene has CDR1 SGHNT and CDR2 YYREEE (reference sequence). This CDR3 spans 15 amino acids. Between the trimmed V and J ends, which lost 0 bases and 2 bases, there was a span of 9 bases. In DNA form, the CDR3 reads TGTGCCAGCAGCTTGGGGGGAAGTCCTGGAAACACCATATATTTT. This translates into CASSLGGSPGNTIYF.

V gene TRBV28 combines with J gene TRBJ2-5; the D is unclear. V lost 5 bases and J 0 bases, leaving 1 base between the germline ends. In germline, CDR1 is MDHEN, CDR2 SYDVKM. The CDR3 is 11 amino acids. The CDR3 loop reads CASSDQETQYF. In nucleotides, the CDR3 is TGTGCCAGCAGTGACCAAGAGACCCAGTACTTC.

The chain recombines TRBV4-3 with TRBJ2-6; 7 nucleotides line up with TRBD2. CDR3 length: 18 amino acids. The germline V gene has CDR1 LGHNA and CDR2 YSLEER. The V and J ends lost 1 base and 2 bases, in that order; junction bases with no gene match: 8. The CDR3 sequence: CASSQAGLTSAGANVLTF. The CDR3 DNA reads as TGCGCCAGCAGCCAAGCCGGCCTTACTAGCGCTGGGGCCAACGTCCTGACTTTC.

The chain has TRBV4-3 and TRBJ1-6; D possibly corresponds to TRBD1 (5 bases). Germline CDR1 is LGHNA and CDR2 is YSLEER. V was cut by 0 bases and J by 8 bases, with 11 bases left in between. The CDR3 has 15 amino acids. CDR3 region: CASSQDPGLYSPLHF. CDR3 nucleotide sequence: TGCGCCAGCAGCCAAGATCCAGGGCTTTATTCACCCCTCCACTTT.

In this sample, this clone turned up once. V and J are TRBV7-3 and TRBJ1-1, with TRBD1 matching over 9 bases. V trimming: 4 bases; J trimming: 5 bases; junction bases outside the gene matches: 5. The CDR3 sequence is 14 residues long. Germline V lookup: CDR1 SGHTA, CDR2 FQGTGA. In DNA, the CDR3 is TGTGCCAGCAGCTCTACAGGGGGCGGGACTGAAGCTTTCTTT. Amino acids: CASSSTGGGTEAFF.

This clone was observed once. The J gene is TRBJ1-1, the V gene TRBV6-5; tentative D call: TRBD1 (5 bases). In germline, CDR1 is MNHEY, CDR2 SVGAGI. The V end was cut by 5 bases, the J end by 0 bases, with 10 bases between. The CDR3 runs to 14 residues. CDR3 in amino acids: CASSPTDMNTEAFF. The CDR3 nucleotides read TGTGCCAGCAGTCCGACAGACATGAACACTGAAGCTTTCTTT.

This clone was picked up one time. This sample also contains other DNA sequences that code for the same CDR3. The chain is built from TRBV7-2 and TRBJ2-3, with 7 bases aligning to TRBD2. CDR1 is SGHTA and CDR2 is FQGNSA in the germline V gene. The CDR3 length is 15 residues. The trim removed 1 base at V and 1 base at J, leaving 2 bases unmatched. The CDR3, as DNA: TGTGCCAGCAGCTTAGTCGCGGGGGGCACAGATACGCAGTATTTT. Translation gives CASSLVAGGTDTQYF.

V gene TRBV7-6 combines with J gene TRBJ2-5, with D uncertain. The CDR3 is 13 amino acids. V was shortened by 0 bases and J by 6 bases, with 8 bases between the two germline ends. The germline CDR1 and CDR2 sequences are SGHVS and FNYEAQ. DNA of the CDR3: TGTGCCAGCAGCTTAGCGGACCTCCAGACCCAGTACTTC. Translated, it gives CASSLADLQTQYF.

The chain links TRBV6-6 to TRBJ2-5; D remains unclear. The CDR3 is 12 amino acids. The germline gives CDR1 MNHNY, CDR2 SVGAGI (reference sequence). With 6 bases removed from V and 5 bases from J, the gap between germline ends came to 10 bases. As DNA, the CDR3 is TGTGCCAGCAGCCGCGTGGGGGAGACCCAGTACTTC. Protein product: CASSRVGETQYF.

This clone was observed a handful of times. The chain links TRBV7-9 to TRBJ1-6; 8 bases are a match to TRBD1. The germline V gene has CDR1 SEHNR and CDR2 FQNEAQ (reference sequence). The V segment lost 1 base and the J segment 7 bases; nucleotides outside the gene matches: 6. The CDR3 sequence is 16 residues long. CDR3 DNA: TGTGCCAGCAGCTTAGAAGAAGGACAGGGAAATTCACCCCTCCACTTT. This encodes CASSLEEGQGNSPLHF.

The chain employs TRBV7-3 and TRBJ1-1; D is uncertain. Trimming took 2 bases from V and 1 from J, leaving 14 bases between them. Germline V gives CDR1 SGHTA, CDR2 FQGTGA. The CDR3 runs 16 residues. CDR3 DNA: TGTGCCAGCAGCTTAGTAGTTGGGCAGAAGAACACTGAAGCTTTCTTT. It specifies CASSLVVGQKNTEAFF.